This TCR beta chain derives from a study of radiotherapy plus CTLA-4 blockade in lung cancer. Across the whole study: There were objective responses in 15% to 20% of patients, and over 30% had disease control.

The V end was cut by 6 bases, the J end by 6 bases, with 15 bases between. The CDR3 length is 13 residues. The germline CDR1 and CDR2 sequences are SGHRS and YFSETQ. Profiled with immunoSEQ multiplex PCR; TCRdb holds only in-frame clones, not every one. The sample contains 80,000 to 100,000 clones, about 81% of which appear only once. The sample was peripheral blood, taken from a patient treated with radiotherapy plus ipilimumab. This sequence was found in a human donor with non-small cell lung cancer who had a partial response to radiotherapy plus ipilimumab. This chain links TRBV5-1 with TRBJ1-2; a possible D gene is TRBD1 (6 bases). The CDR3 DNA sequence: TGCGCCAGCACATGGGGGCCGAGTGATGGCTACACCTTC. As protein: CASTWGPSDGYTF.